These T cell receptor beta chains were read from a single sample in a study of T-cell memory formation after mild COVID-19. TCRdb independently ran MiXCR on the 5' RACE reads; one entry per CDR3 protein. The table shows 340,000 or so distinct CDR3 sequences, with about an eighth occurring only once. The sequenced sample was PBMCs or a T cell subset sorted from them (not recorded which). The receptors here all came from a man younger than 35 who had mild COVID-19 (a few samples of this study predate the infection). Cell type and time point are not known. The CDR3 runs from the conserved cysteine through the conserved F or W. D genes are given only for firm matches. Size is omitted from some rows. Given values are once, few, many or a class for expanded clones.

cdr3_length: 14; v_call: TRBV12-3/TRBV12-4; j_call: TRBJ1-1; d_call: .; clone_size: few; cdr3_aa: CASTHQRVNTEAFF; cdr3_nt: TGTGCCAGCACCCACCAGAGGGTGAACACTGAAGCTTTCTTT
cdr3_length: 13; v_call: TRBV6-1; j_call: TRBJ2-3; d_call: .; clone_size: .; cdr3_aa: CASSAQGPDTQYF; cdr3_nt: TGTGCCAGCAGTGCACAGGGCCCAGATACGCAGTATTTT
cdr3_length: 13; v_call: TRBV30; j_call: TRBJ2-7; d_call: TRBD1; clone_size: .; cdr3_aa: CAWSPSGGYEQYF; cdr3_nt: TGTGCCTGGAGCCCGTCAGGGGGCTACGAGCAGTACTTC
cdr3_length: 13; v_call: TRBV20-1; j_call: TRBJ1-2; d_call: .; clone_size: .; cdr3_aa: CSARGTEDYGYTF; cdr3_nt: TGCAGTGCTAGAGGGACGGAGGACTATGGCTACACCTTC
cdr3_length: 16; v_call: TRBV2; j_call: TRBJ1-6; d_call: .; clone_size: .; cdr3_aa: CASSLLRDISNSPLHF; cdr3_nt: TGTGCCAGCAGCCTACTCCGGGACATATCTAATTCACCCCTCCACTTT
cdr3_length: 14; v_call: TRBV7-2; j_call: TRBJ2-2; d_call: .; clone_size: many; cdr3_aa: CASSRPGGGGELFF; cdr3_nt: TGTGCCAGCAGCCGACCAGGGGGGGGCGGGGAGCTGTTTTTT
cdr3_length: 15; v_call: TRBV12-3/TRBV12-4; j_call: TRBJ1-1; d_call: TRBD1; clone_size: .; cdr3_aa: CASSLFDRVETEAFF; cdr3_nt: TGTGCCAGCAGTTTGTTCGACAGGGTTGAAACTGAAGCTTTCTTT
cdr3_length: 16; v_call: TRBV18; j_call: TRBJ1-1; d_call: TRBD1; clone_size: few; cdr3_aa: CASSPSLDRISTEAFF; cdr3_nt: TGTGCCAGCTCACCAAGCCTGGACAGGATTTCGACTGAAGCTTTCTTT
cdr3_length: 15; v_call: TRBV19; j_call: TRBJ2-1; d_call: .; clone_size: .; cdr3_aa: CASSIVAASRNEQFF; cdr3_nt: TGTGCCAGTAGTATAGTAGCGGCTTCTCGAAATGAGCAGTTCTTC
cdr3_length: 15; v_call: TRBV2; j_call: TRBJ1-2; d_call: .; clone_size: .; cdr3_aa: CASSPPRGGPGGYTF; cdr3_nt: TGTGCCAGCAGCCCTCCGAGGGGGGGCCCGGGTGGCTACACCTTC
cdr3_length: 13; v_call: TRBV12-3/TRBV12-4; j_call: TRBJ1-1; d_call: TRBD1; clone_size: .; cdr3_aa: CASSEQGANEAFF; cdr3_nt: TGTGCCAGCAGTGAACAGGGGGCCAATGAAGCTTTCTTT
cdr3_length: 13; v_call: TRBV19; j_call: TRBJ1-1; d_call: .; clone_size: .; cdr3_aa: CASAGTELLEAFF; cdr3_nt: TGTGCCAGTGCCGGGACGGAGCTTTTAGAAGCTTTCTTT
cdr3_length: 14; v_call: TRBV12-2; j_call: TRBJ1-2; d_call: .; clone_size: .; cdr3_aa: CASRSRLTGDGYTF; cdr3_nt: TGTGCAAGTCGCTCCCGACTAACCGGGGATGGCTACACCTTC
cdr3_length: 12; v_call: TRBV20-1; j_call: TRBJ1-5; d_call: .; clone_size: many; cdr3_aa: CSARAGNQPQHF; cdr3_nt: TGCAGTGCTAGAGCGGGGAATCAGCCCCAGCATTTT
cdr3_length: 15; v_call: TRBV14; j_call: TRBJ2-5; d_call: .; clone_size: .; cdr3_aa: CASSFRDQGWETQYF; cdr3_nt: TGTGCCAGCAGCTTCCGGGACCAGGGGTGGGAGACCCAGTACTTC
cdr3_length: 15; v_call: TRBV9; j_call: TRBJ1-6; d_call: .; clone_size: .; cdr3_aa: CASSVDFGGSTPLHF; cdr3_nt: TGTGCCAGCAGCGTAGATTTCGGGGGGTCCACACCCCTCCACTTT
cdr3_length: 14; v_call: TRBV7-9; j_call: TRBJ1-2; d_call: .; clone_size: .; cdr3_aa: CASSPRQANYGYTF; cdr3_nt: TGTGCCAGCAGCCCCCGACAAGCTAACTATGGCTACACCTTC
cdr3_length: 14; v_call: TRBV29-1; j_call: TRBJ2-3; d_call: TRBD2; clone_size: .; cdr3_aa: CSVVGGGRTDTQYF; cdr3_nt: TGCAGCGTTGTTGGGGGGGGAAGAACAGATACGCAGTATTTT
cdr3_length: 13; v_call: TRBV5-1; j_call: TRBJ2-3; d_call: .; clone_size: many; cdr3_aa: CASSLAPMDTQYF; cdr3_nt: TGCGCCAGCAGCTTGGCACCCATGGATACGCAGTATTTT
cdr3_length: 15; v_call: TRBV5-1; j_call: TRBJ2-3; d_call: TRBD2; clone_size: .; cdr3_aa: CASIAGDSDTDTQYF; cdr3_nt: TGCGCCAGCATAGCGGGGGACAGCGACACAGATACGCAGTATTTT
cdr3_length: 16; v_call: TRBV6-2/TRBV6-3; j_call: TRBJ2-1; d_call: .; clone_size: .; cdr3_aa: CASTAWADSLYNEQFF; cdr3_nt: TGTGCCAGCACCGCCTGGGCGGACAGTTTGTACAATGAGCAGTTCTTC
cdr3_length: 18; v_call: TRBV14; j_call: TRBJ2-6; d_call: .; clone_size: .; cdr3_aa: CASSPWGQGGTGANVLTF; cdr3_nt: TGTGCCAGCAGCCCCTGGGGGCAGGGGGGTACTGGGGCCAACGTCCTGACTTTC
cdr3_length: 20; v_call: TRBV27; j_call: TRBJ2-5; d_call: TRBD1; clone_size: .; cdr3_aa: CASSLFGLRDSPQVRMTQYF; cdr3_nt: TGTGCCAGCAGTTTATTCGGTCTCCGGGACAGCCCCCAGGTGCGGATGACCCAGTACTTC
cdr3_length: 14; v_call: TRBV12-3/TRBV12-4; j_call: TRBJ2-4; d_call: TRBD2; clone_size: .; cdr3_aa: CASTRTSGWNIQYF; cdr3_nt: TGTGCCAGCACCCGGACTAGCGGATGGAACATTCAGTACTTC
cdr3_length: 14; v_call: TRBV7-2; j_call: TRBJ2-7; d_call: .; clone_size: many; cdr3_aa: CASSLPGTNYEQYF; cdr3_nt: TGTGCCAGCAGCTTACCTGGTACGAACTACGAGCAGTACTTC
cdr3_length: 13; v_call: TRBV11-2; j_call: TRBJ2-7; d_call: .; clone_size: .; cdr3_aa: CASSLVLSYEQYF; cdr3_nt: TGTGCCAGCAGCTTGGTCCTCTCCTACGAGCAGTACTTC
cdr3_length: 11; v_call: TRBV6-2/TRBV6-3; j_call: TRBJ2-1; d_call: .; clone_size: few; cdr3_aa: CASSYGDEQFF; cdr3_nt: TGTGCCAGCAGTTACGGCGATGAGCAGTTCTTC
cdr3_length: 16; v_call: TRBV7-9; j_call: TRBJ2-7; d_call: TRBD2; clone_size: .; cdr3_aa: CASSTSLGLASAEQYF; cdr3_nt: TGTGCCAGCAGCACCTCCCTAGGACTAGCGTCTGCGGAGCAGTACTTC
cdr3_length: 13; v_call: TRBV7-9; j_call: TRBJ2-2; d_call: .; clone_size: .; cdr3_aa: CALQGLSTGELFF; cdr3_nt: TGTGCCCTACAGGGCCTCAGCACCGGGGAGCTGTTTTTT
cdr3_length: 15; v_call: TRBV20-1; j_call: TRBJ2-1; d_call: .; clone_size: many; cdr3_aa: CSARARDMLYNEQFF; cdr3_nt: TGCAGTGCTAGAGCCAGGGACATGCTTTACAATGAGCAGTTCTTC
cdr3_length: 17; v_call: TRBV10-3; j_call: TRBJ1-6; d_call: .; clone_size: .; cdr3_aa: CAISEWVDSSYNSPLHF; cdr3_nt: TGTGCCATCAGTGAGTGGGTGGATAGCTCCTATAATTCACCCCTCCACTTT
cdr3_length: 13; v_call: TRBV6-6; j_call: TRBJ1-2; d_call: .; clone_size: few; cdr3_aa: CASSLGPGRGYTF; cdr3_nt: TGTGCCAGCAGCCTGGGACCGGGGCGGGGCTACACCTTC
cdr3_length: 13; v_call: TRBV4-2; j_call: TRBJ2-7; d_call: .; clone_size: few; cdr3_aa: CASSRVMDYEQYF; cdr3_nt: TGTGCCAGCAGCCGGGTGATGGACTACGAGCAGTACTTC
cdr3_length: 15; v_call: TRBV12-3/TRBV12-4; j_call: TRBJ1-1; d_call: TRBD1; clone_size: .; cdr3_aa: CASKKEGQGNTEAFF; cdr3_nt: TGTGCCAGCAAAAAGGAGGGACAGGGGAACACTGAAGCTTTCTTT
cdr3_length: 16; v_call: TRBV9; j_call: TRBJ1-2; d_call: TRBD1; clone_size: .; cdr3_aa: CASSLGQGREEYGYTF; cdr3_nt: TGTGCCAGCAGCTTGGGACAGGGAAGAGAAGAGTATGGCTACACCTTC
cdr3_length: 13; v_call: TRBV6-6; j_call: TRBJ1-1; d_call: .; clone_size: .; cdr3_aa: CASSYSNRAEAFF; cdr3_nt: TGTGCCAGCAGTTACTCGAACCGGGCTGAAGCTTTCTTT
cdr3_length: 14; v_call: TRBV10-3; j_call: TRBJ2-7; d_call: TRBD1; clone_size: .; cdr3_aa: CAISRGTETYEQYF; cdr3_nt: TGTGCCATCAGTAGGGGGACAGAGACCTACGAGCAGTACTTC
cdr3_length: 13; v_call: TRBV6-5; j_call: TRBJ1-1; d_call: .; clone_size: many; cdr3_aa: CASSPRGNTEAFF; cdr3_nt: TGTGCCAGCAGTCCCAGGGGGAACACTGAAGCTTTCTTT
cdr3_length: 16; v_call: TRBV7-8; j_call: TRBJ1-2; d_call: .; clone_size: few; cdr3_aa: CASSRQSGGLNYGYTF; cdr3_nt: TGTGCCAGCAGCCGACAATCGGGGGGACTTAACTATGGCTACACCTTC
cdr3_length: 13; v_call: TRBV7-9; j_call: TRBJ2-5; d_call: .; clone_size: few; cdr3_aa: CASSFQSEETQYF; cdr3_nt: TGTGCCAGCAGCTTCCAGTCGGAGGAGACCCAGTACTTC
cdr3_length: 14; v_call: TRBV3-1; j_call: TRBJ2-3; d_call: .; clone_size: few; cdr3_aa: CASSQEAGTDTQYF; cdr3_nt: TGTGCCAGCAGCCAAGAAGCGGGCACAGATACGCAGTATTTT
cdr3_length: 12; v_call: TRBV7-9; j_call: TRBJ2-7; d_call: .; clone_size: few; cdr3_aa: CASSLREGEQYF; cdr3_nt: TGTGCCAGCAGCTTACGTGAGGGCGAGCAGTACTTC
cdr3_length: 12; v_call: TRBV5-1; j_call: TRBJ2-7; d_call: .; clone_size: .; cdr3_aa: CASSLPGDEQYF; cdr3_nt: TGCGCCAGCAGCTTGCCTGGCGACGAGCAGTACTTC
cdr3_length: 14; v_call: TRBV11-1; j_call: TRBJ2-1; d_call: .; clone_size: .; cdr3_aa: CASRATLTSGEQFF; cdr3_nt: TGTGCCAGCAGAGCTACGCTAACGTCGGGTGAGCAGTTCTTC
cdr3_length: 15; v_call: TRBV15; j_call: TRBJ1-2; d_call: .; clone_size: .; cdr3_aa: CATSRDRGINYGYTF; cdr3_nt: TGTGCCACCAGCAGAGATCGAGGGATTAACTATGGCTACACCTTC
cdr3_length: 14; v_call: TRBV27; j_call: TRBJ1-6; d_call: .; clone_size: few; cdr3_aa: CASSYRGIVSPLHF; cdr3_nt: TGTGCCAGCAGTTATCGGGGTATTGTCTCACCCCTCCACTTT
cdr3_length: 14; v_call: TRBV12-3/TRBV12-4; j_call: TRBJ1-1; d_call: .; clone_size: .; cdr3_aa: CASTRGGARTEAFF; cdr3_nt: TGTGCCAGCACCCGGGGGGGGGCGAGGACTGAAGCTTTCTTT
cdr3_length: 15; v_call: TRBV9; j_call: TRBJ1-4; d_call: TRBD1; clone_size: few; cdr3_aa: CASSVATGVPEKLFF; cdr3_nt: TGTGCCAGCAGCGTAGCTACAGGGGTCCCCGAAAAACTGTTTTTT
cdr3_length: 14; v_call: TRBV7-2; j_call: TRBJ1-2; d_call: .; clone_size: few; cdr3_aa: CASSLRGRELGYTF; cdr3_nt: TGTGCCAGCAGCTTGAGGGGGAGGGAACTCGGCTACACCTTC
cdr3_length: 13; v_call: TRBV7-2; j_call: TRBJ1-1; d_call: .; clone_size: many; cdr3_aa: CASSKYRDTEAFF; cdr3_nt: TGTGCCAGCAGCAAATACAGGGACACTGAAGCTTTCTTT
cdr3_length: 15; v_call: TRBV20-1; j_call: TRBJ1-2; d_call: TRBD1; clone_size: .; cdr3_aa: CSAFNYRGESSGYTF; cdr3_nt: TGCAGTGCTTTCAATTACAGGGGAGAATCTAGTGGCTACACCTTC
cdr3_length: 13; v_call: TRBV7-2; j_call: TRBJ2-1; d_call: .; clone_size: many; cdr3_aa: CASSLVANNEQFF; cdr3_nt: TGTGCCAGCAGCTTAGTCGCAAACAATGAGCAGTTCTTC
cdr3_length: 15; v_call: TRBV6-5; j_call: TRBJ1-1; d_call: TRBD1; clone_size: few; cdr3_aa: CASSYQGAGNTEAFF; cdr3_nt: TGTGCCAGCAGTTACCAGGGGGCTGGGAACACTGAAGCTTTCTTT
cdr3_length: 12; v_call: TRBV24-1; j_call: TRBJ2-1; d_call: TRBD2; clone_size: .; cdr3_aa: CASRGGRHEQFF; cdr3_nt: TGTGCCTCGCGGGGGGGCCGTCATGAGCAGTTCTTC
cdr3_length: 15; v_call: TRBV7-2; j_call: TRBJ2-3; d_call: .; clone_size: many; cdr3_aa: CASSLVLGATDTQYF; cdr3_nt: TGTGCCAGCAGCTTAGTGTTGGGAGCCACAGATACGCAGTATTTT
cdr3_length: 15; v_call: TRBV5-4; j_call: TRBJ2-3; d_call: .; clone_size: many; cdr3_aa: CASSSRDSLRGTQYF; cdr3_nt: TGTGCCAGCAGCTCCCGGGACTCCCTTCGAGGAACGCAGTATTTT
cdr3_length: 16; v_call: TRBV6-2/TRBV6-3; j_call: TRBJ2-1; d_call: TRBD2; clone_size: few; cdr3_aa: CASSSHSGGAWYEQFF; cdr3_nt: TGTGCCAGCAGCTCGCATAGCGGGGGGGCATGGTATGAGCAGTTCTTC
cdr3_length: 16; v_call: TRBV3-1; j_call: TRBJ1-5; d_call: .; clone_size: .; cdr3_aa: CASSQDRLGSNQPQHF; cdr3_nt: TGTGCCAGCAGCCAAGATAGACTGGGAAGCAATCAGCCCCAGCATTTT
cdr3_length: 15; v_call: TRBV20-1; j_call: TRBJ1-4; d_call: TRBD1; clone_size: few; cdr3_aa: CSATAIGTGSVKLFF; cdr3_nt: TGCAGTGCTACCGCGATTGGGACAGGGAGTGTAAAACTGTTTTTT
cdr3_length: 11; v_call: TRBV6-2/TRBV6-3; j_call: TRBJ2-3; d_call: .; clone_size: many; cdr3_aa: CASSYLDTQYF; cdr3_nt: TGTGCCAGCAGTTACTTGGATACGCAGTATTTT